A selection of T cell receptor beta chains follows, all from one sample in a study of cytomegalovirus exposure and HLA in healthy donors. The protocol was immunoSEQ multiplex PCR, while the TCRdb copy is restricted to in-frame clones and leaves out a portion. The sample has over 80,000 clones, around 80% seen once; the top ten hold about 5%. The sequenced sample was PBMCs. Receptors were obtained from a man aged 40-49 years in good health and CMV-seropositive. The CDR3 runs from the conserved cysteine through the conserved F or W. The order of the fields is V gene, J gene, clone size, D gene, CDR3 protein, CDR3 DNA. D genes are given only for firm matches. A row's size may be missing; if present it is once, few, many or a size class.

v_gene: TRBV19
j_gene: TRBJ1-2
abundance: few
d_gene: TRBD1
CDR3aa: CASSRGPMGYTF
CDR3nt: TGTGCCAGTAGCAGGGGGCCGATGGGCTACACCTTC

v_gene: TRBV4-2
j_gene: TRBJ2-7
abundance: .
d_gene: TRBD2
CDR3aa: CASSQEWLAGGKGQYF
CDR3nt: TGTGCCAGCAGCCAAGAGTGGCTAGCGGGAGGTAAAGGGCAGTACTTC

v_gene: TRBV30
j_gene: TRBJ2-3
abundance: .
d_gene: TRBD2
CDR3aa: CAWRLAGGTDTQYF
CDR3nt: TGTGCCTGGAGATTAGCGGGGGGGACAGATACGCAGTATTTT

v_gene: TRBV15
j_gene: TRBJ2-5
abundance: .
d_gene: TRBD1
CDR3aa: CATSRSGTGIGETQYF
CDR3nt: TGTGCCACCAGCAGATCGGGGACAGGGATCGGAGAGACCCAGTACTTC

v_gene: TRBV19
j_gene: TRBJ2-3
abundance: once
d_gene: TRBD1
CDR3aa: CASKLDRGTDTQYF
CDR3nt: TGTGCCAGTAAACTGGACAGGGGCACAGATACGCAGTATTTT

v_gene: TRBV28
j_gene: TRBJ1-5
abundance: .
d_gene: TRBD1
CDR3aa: CASSAYLTGDHQPQHF
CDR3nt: TGTGCCAGCAGTGCATACCTGACAGGGGATCATCAGCCCCAGCATTTT

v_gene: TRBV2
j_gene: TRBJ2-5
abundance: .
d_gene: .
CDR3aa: CASSYTARGSQETQYF
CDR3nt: TGTGCCAGCAGTTACACCGCGCGGGGCAGTCAAGAGACCCAGTACTTC

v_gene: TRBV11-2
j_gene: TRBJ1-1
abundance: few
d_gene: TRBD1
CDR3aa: CASSLGTGRTEAFF
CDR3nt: TGTGCCAGCAGCTTAGGGACAGGGCGGACTGAAGCTTTCTTT

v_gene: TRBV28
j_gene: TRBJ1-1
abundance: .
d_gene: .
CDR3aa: CASSRGYTEAFF
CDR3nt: TGTGCCAGCAGCCGGGGGTACACTGAAGCTTTCTTT

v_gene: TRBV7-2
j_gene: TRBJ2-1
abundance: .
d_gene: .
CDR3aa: CASSLAPSYEQFF
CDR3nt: TGTGCCAGCAGCTTAGCGCCCAGTTATGAGCAGTTCTTC

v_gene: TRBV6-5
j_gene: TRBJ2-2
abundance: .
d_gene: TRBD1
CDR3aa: CASRNRGNTGELFF
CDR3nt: TGTGCCAGCAGGAACAGGGGGAACACCGGGGAGCTGTTTTTT

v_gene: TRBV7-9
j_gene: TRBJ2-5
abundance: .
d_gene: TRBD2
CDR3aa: CASSPRLAGDRKTQYF
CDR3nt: TGTGCCAGCAGCCCTCGACTAGCGGGAGATAGGAAGACCCAGTACTTC

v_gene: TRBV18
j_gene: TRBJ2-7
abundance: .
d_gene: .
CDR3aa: CASSPNFDSYEQYF
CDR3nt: TGTGCCAGCTCACCCAACTTCGACTCCTACGAGCAGTACTTC